Below are 24 T cell receptor beta chains sequenced from a single sample in a study of tumor and adjacent non-tumor tissue in lung cancer. RNA was extracted from bulk tissue without any cell sorting. Distant lung tissue was collected more than 3 cm away from the tumor edge. TCRbeta libraries were built with three rounds of nested PCR, modified from ARM-PCR. TCRdb called the multiplex PCR reads again in MiXCR, with one record for every CDR3 protein. The top ten hold roughly 20% of the sample, which has tens of thousands of distinct CDR3 sequences, roughly 62% seen once. The source material was distant non-tumor lung tissue. These receptor sequences come from a woman aged 40 to 50 with non-small cell lung cancer.

Turning to this clonotype: Its ends do not fully match the called genes, so a read error is possible. The V gene is TRBV11-3, the J gene TRBJ2-7, with 8 bases aligning to TRBD2. The CDR3 consists of 16 residues. Germline loops: CDR1 SGHNT, CDR2 YENEEA. The chain's CDR3 is CANSSSLRGGTYGQYF. Written as DNA, the CDR3 is TGTGCCAACAGCTCCTCTCTTCGGGGGGGGACCTACGGGCAGTACTTC.

Comment on this clonotype: A junction boundary mismatches the germline segment, possibly from a read error. The rearrangement joins TRBV19 to TRBJ2-1, with TRBD2 matching 7 bases. The CDR3 is 14 amino acids. CDR1 is LNHDA, CDR2 SQIVND, per germline (reference sequence). For the CDR3, the DNA is TGTGTCAGTAGTATATCTTCTGGGAGGGATGAGCTGTTCTTC. This sequence encodes CVSSISSGRDELFF.

As to this clonotype: This CDR3 fails to terminate in the conserved phenylalanine or tryptophan, so it likely reflects a read error. The chain recombines TRBV11-3 with TRBJ2-5, with D hard to call. Germline V CDR1 and CDR2: SGHNT, YENEEA. The CDR3 covers 13 residues. CDR3 amino acids: CASGLPPQETQYY. The CDR3 DNA sequence: TGTGCCAGCGGCTTGCCACCGCAAGAGACCCAGTACTAC.

As to this clonotype: Mismatch with germline at one junction end may stem from a read error. This rearrangement joins TRBV4-1 to TRBJ2-7; D is possibly TRBD2 (6 bases). CDR1 MGHRA and CDR2 YSYEKL come from the germline V gene. The CDR3 has 17 amino acids. In DNA, the CDR3 is TGCGCCAGCAGCCAAGAGGGGGGAGACGGGGTTCGAGGCGAGCGGTACTTC. Translated: CASSQEGGDGVRGERYF.

This clonotype was observed a single time. Since no conserved phenylalanine or tryptophan closes the CDR3, a read error is the likely cause. The genes are TRBV6-5 and TRBJ1-6; TRBD1 aligns across 9 bases. The CDR3 is 16 amino acids. From germline, CDR1 is MNHEY and CDR2 SVGAGI. The CDR3 region has the DNA TGTGCCAGCAGTTTCGGATGGGACAGGGATAATTCACCTCTCCACTCT. Residues: CASSFGWDRDNSPLHS.

Notes on this clonotype: A single base separates this from a much larger clone, so it may be a read error. This likely comes from a read error, as the CDR3 has no conserved phenylalanine or tryptophan at its end. The CDR3 sequence: CASSRTGGRYGYTS. The CDR3 bases are TGTGCCAGCAGTCGAACAGGGGGCCGGTATGGCTACACCTCC. The chain carries TRBV28 and TRBJ1-2; the match to TRBD1 covers 9 bases. This CDR3 comprises 14 residues. With V trimmed by 5 bases and J by 5 bases, 6 bases remained unmatched. The germline V gene encodes CDR1 MDHEN and CDR2 SYDVKM.

This clonotype was detected a few times. Just one base apart from a much larger clone, this may be a read error. This CDR3 fails to terminate in the conserved phenylalanine or tryptophan, so it likely reflects a read error. The rearrangement joins TRBV6-6 to TRBJ2-4, with D possibly TRBD2 on 6 matching bases. Trimming left V 2 bases short and J 3 bases short, with 17 bases between. The V gene's germline CDR1 is MNHNY and CDR2 SVGAGI (reference sequence). CDR3 length equals 17 residues. The CDR3 nucleotides are TGTGCCAGCAGTTACGAGGGAAGGGCGGGGAACAAAAACATTCAGTACCTC. Residues: CASSYEGRAGNKNIQYL.

This clonotype was observed many times. The V and J genes are TRBV29-1 and TRBJ1-4; no definite D call. Between the trimmed V and J ends, which lost 1 base and 8 bases, there was a span of 17 bases. Per the germline V gene, CDR1 is SQVTM and CDR2 is ANQGSEA. This CDR3 is built from 15 residues. The CDR3 bases are TGCAGCGTTGAAGTCCCGGGCCGCGGGCGGGAAAAACTGTTTTTT. Its translation is CSVEVPGRGREKLFF. Using reference TRBV29-1 and TRBJ1-4 for the parts outside the CDR3, the full variable domain is SAVISQKPSRDICQRGTSLTIQCQVDSQVTMMFWYRQQPGQSLTLIATANQGSEATYESGFVIDKFPISRPNLTFSTLTVSNMSPEDSSIYLCSVEVPGRGREKLFFGSGTQLSVL.

Ten or more counts support this clonotype. V is TRBV5-4 and J is TRBJ2-1; D is perhaps TRBD1 (5 bases). This CDR3 spans 11 amino acids. Germline V gene data show CDR1 as SGHNT and CDR2 as YYREEE (reference sequence). The germline V and J ends were trimmed by 4 bases and 9 bases, with 8 bases remaining between them. CDR3 region: CASSVRGEQFF. The CDR3, as DNA: TGTGCCAGCAGCGTTAGGGGTGAGCAGTTCTTC.

Concerning this clonotype itself: A read error may explain this, as a much larger clone is one base away. This chain joins TRBV25-1 and TRBJ2-3; possible D gene TRBD1, 6 bases. The CDR3 has 13 amino acids. The V end was cut by 7 bases, the J end by 8 bases, with 16 bases between. The V gene's germline CDR1 is MGHDK and CDR2 SYGVNS. The DNA for the CDR3 is TGTGCCAGCAATGCACAGGGTAGGGGTACGCAGTATTTT. This encodes CASNAQGRGTQYF. Filled out from reference TRBV25-1 and TRBJ2-3, the complete variable domain reads EADIYQTPRYLVIGTGKKITLECSQTMGHDKMYWYQQDPGMELHLIHYSYGVNSTEKGDLSSESTVSRIRTEHFPLTLESARPSHTSQYLCASNAQGRGTQYFGPGTRLTVL.

V gene TRBV29-1 combines with J gene TRBJ2-3; D is perhaps TRBD1 or TRBD2 (5 bases each). The CDR3 has 16 residues. The germline V gene has CDR1 SQVTM and CDR2 ANQGSEA. Trimming took 4 bases from V and 5 from J, leaving 22 bases between them. The CDR3 region has the DNA TGCAGCGTTGGAGTCGCCGGGGACGGAGGCATAGATACGCAGTATTTT. Encoded protein: CSVGVAGDGGIDTQYF.

Turning to this clonotype: Compared with germline, one end of the junction differs, possibly owing to a read error. The chain has TRBV4-1 and TRBJ2-5; D may correspond to TRBD1 or TRBD2 (5 bases each). Germline V CDR1 and CDR2: MGHRA, YSYEKL. The CDR3 consists of 15 residues. In DNA form, the CDR3 reads TGCGCCAGAGGCCAAGATCGGGACGGGGCCGAGACTCAGTACTTC. Translating it yields CARGQDRDGAETQYF.

The sample holds many counts of this clonotype. This chain links TRBV10-3 with TRBJ2-1; the D is unclear. Germline V gives CDR1 ENHRY, CDR2 SYGVKD. V was clipped by 6 bases and J by 8 bases, with 14 bases between them. The length of the CDR3 is 13 residues. The CDR3 region has the DNA TGTGCCATCAGAGGGCCGGCCGTGGATGAGCAGTTCTTC. This codes for CAIRGPAVDEQFF.

Details on this clonotype: The conserved final phenylalanine or tryptophan is absent from the CDR3, which likely points to a read error. The CDR3: CASSYSSGQGLNGYTL. CDR3 nucleotide sequence: TGTGCCAGCAGTTACTCGTCGGGACAGGGCCTAAATGGTTACACCTTA. This chain connects TRBV6-5 to TRBJ1-2; 9 bases map to TRBD1. The CDR3 totals 16 residues. The V gene's germline CDR1 is MNHEY and CDR2 SVGAGI.

In its sample, this clonotype was seen once. The gene calls are TRBV29-1 and TRBJ2-1, with TRBD2 identical over 7 bases. The CDR3 is made up of 14 amino acids. Germline V gene data show CDR1 as SQVTM and CDR2 as ANQGSEA. V was clipped by 7 bases and J by 9 bases; unmatched bases: 15. The CDR3 loop reads CSGRGWREFGEQFF. CDR3 nucleotides: TGCAGCGGACGGGGGTGGCGGGAGTTCGGTGAGCAGTTCTTC.

In the case of this clonotype: A much larger clone is a single base away; this may be a read error. V and J are TRBV12-3 or TRBV12-4 and TRBJ2-7; 9 nucleotides match TRBD2. Trimming took 3 bases from V and 5 from J; bases not matched to a gene: 5. This CDR3 has 14 amino acids. In DNA form, the CDR3 reads TGTGCCAGCAGTTTCGCGGGGGGGCAGAACGAGCAGTACTTC. The encoded protein is CASSFAGGQNEQYF.

This clonotype occurred a few times. One end of the junction fails to match germline, which may point to a read error. CDR3 in DNA: TGCAGCGTCCGATCGACAGGGGGAGTTAATTCATCCCTCCACTTT. This encodes CSVRSTGGVNSSLHF. The genes are TRBV29-1 and TRBJ1-6; 9 nucleotides agree with TRBD1. Germline V gives CDR1 SQVTM, CDR2 ANQGSEA. The CDR3 is made up of 15 amino acids.

The table lists this clonotype with a few counts. This chain joins TRBV6-2 or TRBV6-3 and TRBJ2-5; TRBD2 agrees at 8 bases. The germline V gene has CDR1 MNHEY and CDR2 SVGEGT. With V trimmed by 8 bases and J by 5 bases, 10 bases remained unmatched. This CDR3 has 14 residues. The CDR3 region is CASAGGTYLETQYF. The CDR3 coding sequence is TGTGCCAGCGCGGGGGGAACCTACCTGGAGACCCAGTACTTC.

The chain employs TRBV6-6 and TRBJ2-7, with 11 bases lining up with TRBD2. Germline loops: CDR1 MNHNY, CDR2 SVGAGI (reference sequence). The V segment lost 2 bases and the J segment 7 bases; nucleotides outside the gene matches: 10. This CDR3 region has 16 residues. CDR3 nucleotide sequence: TGTGCCAGCAGTTACATAATAGCGGGAGGGGCTGAGGAGCAGTACTTC. Protein: CASSYIIAGGAEEQYF.

This clonotype has a handful of counts. This may arise from a read error, as a much more abundant clone is one base away. This chain uses TRBV29-1 with TRBJ2-2, with D possibly being TRBD2 (5 bases). CDR3 length equals 13 residues. Germline-derived CDR1 and CDR2 are SQVTM and ANQGSEA. V lost 6 bases to trimming and J lost 8 bases, with 16 bases between them. For the CDR3, the DNA is TGCAGCGTCCACACCGGGATGGAGGGGGAGCTGTTTTTT. It encodes CSVHTGMEGELFF.

This clonotype was counted many times. The chain uses TRBV20-1 and TRBJ1-6; 10 positions match TRBD1. Germline CDR1 reads DFQATT; CDR2 reads SNEGSKA (reference sequence). The ends lost 3 bases at V and 7 bases at J; junction bases unmatched: 6. The CDR3 has 15 residues. The CDR3 loop is CSARARQGANSPLHF. DNA for the CDR3: TGCAGTGCTAGGGCTAGACAGGGGGCGAATTCACCCCTCCACTTT.

The table lists this clonotype with many counts. The V call is TRBV6-6, the J call TRBJ1-1; TRBD1 might be the D (6 bases). The CDR3 sequence is 18 residues long. Between the trimmed V and J ends, which lost 6 bases and 0 bases, there was a span of 23 bases. Germline V gene sequence: CDR1 MNHNY, CDR2 SVGAGI (reference sequence). The CDR3 DNA reads TGTGCCAGCAGCACCAGGGGAGGTCCCAAGGGTTTGAACACTGAAGCTTTCTTT. Translating it yields CASSTRGGPKGLNTEAFF.

Concerning this clonotype itself: An end of the junction does not agree with germline; a read error may underlie this. CDR3 protein: CVSSQEWATNTGELLF. Here the CDR3 DNA reads TGCGTCAGCAGCCAAGAATGGGCTACGAATACCGGGGAGCTGTTATTT. This chain connects TRBV4-1 to TRBJ2-2; possibly TRBD2 for D (5 bases). From germline, CDR1 is MGHRA and CDR2 YSYEKL. The CDR3 sequence is 16 residues long.

The sample holds a few counts of this clonotype. This sequence joins TRBV20-1 and TRBJ2-7, with D possibly being TRBD2 (6 bases). Germline V gene lookup returns CDR1 DFQATT and CDR2 SNEGSKA (reference sequence). The germline V and J ends were trimmed by 3 bases and 2 bases, with 8 bases remaining between them. CDR3 length: 12 amino acids. The CDR3 sequence is CSARRGAYEQYF. CDR3 bases: TGCAGTGCTAGGCGGGGTGCCTACGAGCAGTACTTC.